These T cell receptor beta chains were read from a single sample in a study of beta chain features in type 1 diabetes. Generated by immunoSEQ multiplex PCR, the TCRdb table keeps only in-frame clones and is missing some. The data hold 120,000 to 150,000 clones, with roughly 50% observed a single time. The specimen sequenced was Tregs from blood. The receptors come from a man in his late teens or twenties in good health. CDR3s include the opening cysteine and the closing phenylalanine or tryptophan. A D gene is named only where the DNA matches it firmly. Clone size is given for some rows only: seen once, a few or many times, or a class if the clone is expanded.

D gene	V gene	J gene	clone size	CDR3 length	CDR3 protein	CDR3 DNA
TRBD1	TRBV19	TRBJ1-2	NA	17	CASSPSGQGEINYGYTF	TGTGCCAGTAGTCCATCGGGACAGGGGGAAATTAACTATGGCTACACCTTC
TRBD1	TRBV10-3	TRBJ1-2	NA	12	CAIMGQDYGYTF	TGTGCCATTATGGGACAGGACTATGGCTACACCTTC
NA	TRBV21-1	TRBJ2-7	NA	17	CASSPADFAGGNYEQYF	NA
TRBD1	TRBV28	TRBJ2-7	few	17	CASSFRDRGPAGYEQYF	TGTGCCAGCAGTTTCCGGGACAGGGGGCCTGCCGGGTACGAGCAGTACTTC
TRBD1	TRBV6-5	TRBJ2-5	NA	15	CASSYPGQGVETQYF	TGTGCCAGCAGTTACCCGGGACAGGGAGTTGAGACCCAGTACTTC
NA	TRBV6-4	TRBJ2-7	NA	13	CASSVNGKTEQYF	TGTGCCAGCAGTGTAAACGGGAAAACGGAGCAGTACTTC
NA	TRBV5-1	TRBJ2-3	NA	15	CASSLSSVSTDTQYF	TGCGCCAGCAGCTTGAGTAGCGTCAGCACAGATACGCAGTATTTT
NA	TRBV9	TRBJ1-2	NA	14	CASSPHLTGDGYTF	TGTGCCAGCAGCCCCCACCTCACCGGGGATGGCTACACCTTC
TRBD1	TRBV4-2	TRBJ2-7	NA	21	CASSLRVGGTGGLKTSYEQYF	TGTGCCAGCAGCCTGCGAGTAGGCGGGACAGGGGGCCTAAAAACCTCCTACGAGCAGTACTTC
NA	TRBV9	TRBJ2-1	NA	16	CASSLGGNGPWTEQFF	TGTGCCAGCAGTTTGGGAGGAAACGGTCCGTGGACTGAGCAGTTCTTC
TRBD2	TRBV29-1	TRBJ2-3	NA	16	CSGVLGLAGSTDTQYF	TGCAGCGGCGTTCTGGGACTAGCGGGAAGCACAGATACGCAGTATTTT
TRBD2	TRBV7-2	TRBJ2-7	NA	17	CASSPYPSGWGPYEQYF	TGTGCCAGCAGCCCCTACCCTAGCGGGTGGGGCCCCTACGAGCAGTACTTC
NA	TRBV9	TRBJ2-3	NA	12	CASSRVTDTQYF	TGTGCCAGCAGCCGGGTCACAGATACGCAGTATTTT
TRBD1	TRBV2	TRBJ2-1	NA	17	CASRPLRTGRVLRGQFF	TGTGCCAGCAGACCACTAAGGACAGGAAGGGTCCTAAGGGGCCAGTTCTTC
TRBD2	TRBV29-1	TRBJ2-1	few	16	CSVSGLAGVRYNEQFF	TGCAGCGTTTCAGGACTAGCGGGAGTTAGGTACAATGAGCAGTTCTTC
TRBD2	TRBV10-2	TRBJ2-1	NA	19	CATTKRTSGRAYSYNEQFF	TGCGCCACCACCAAGCGGACTAGCGGGAGGGCTTACTCCTACAATGAGCAGTTCTTC
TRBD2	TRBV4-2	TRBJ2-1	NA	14	CASSQEGTSHEQFF	TGTGCCAGCAGCCAAGAAGGGACTAGCCATGAGCAGTTCTTC
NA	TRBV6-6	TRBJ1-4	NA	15	CASSYGPATNEKLFF	TGTGCCAGCAGTTACGGCCCTGCAACTAATGAAAAACTGTTTTTT
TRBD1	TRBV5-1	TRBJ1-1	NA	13	CASSLEGQDVTFF	TGCGCCAGCAGCTTGGAGGGACAGGATGTAACTTTCTTT
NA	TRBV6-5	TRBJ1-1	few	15	CASTRTGRGNTEAFF	TGTGCCAGCACAAGAACAGGGAGGGGGAACACTGAAGCTTTCTTT
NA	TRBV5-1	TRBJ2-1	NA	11	CASSLDYEQFF	TGCGCCAGCAGCTTGGACTATGAGCAGTTCTTC
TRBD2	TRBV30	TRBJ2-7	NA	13	CAWTPGGGYEQYF	TGTGCCTGGACCCCGGGGGGGGGCTACGAGCAGTACTTC
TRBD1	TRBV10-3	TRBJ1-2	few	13	CAIQGAPNYGYTF	TGTGCCATCCAGGGGGCCCCTAACTATGGCTACACCTTC
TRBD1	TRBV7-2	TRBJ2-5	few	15	CASSPPTGLRETQYF	TGTGCCAGCAGCCCTCCGACAGGGTTGCGCGAGACCCAGTACTTC
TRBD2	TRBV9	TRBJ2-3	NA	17	CASSVALAGGPADTQYF	TGTGCCAGCAGCGTAGCTCTAGCGGGGGGACCGGCAGATACGCAGTATTTT
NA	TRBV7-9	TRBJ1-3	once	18	CASRHDRQYFLAGNTIYF	TGTGCCAGCAGGCATGACAGACAATATTTCCTCGCTGGAAACACCATATATTTT
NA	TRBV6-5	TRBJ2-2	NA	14	CASSYLSNTRELFF	TGTGCCAGCAGTTACTTGTCCAACACCAGGGAGCTGTTTTTT
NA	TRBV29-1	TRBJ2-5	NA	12	CSVDPGEQTQYF	TGCAGCGTTGATCCGGGTGAGCAGACCCAGTACTTC